The TCR beta chain under discussion was sequenced for a study of blood T cell repertoires in COVID-19. This clone was seen more than once but under ten times. The V gene end was trimmed by 6 bases and the J gene end by 2 bases; junction bases not matched to a gene: 6. CDR3 length: 14 residues. The V gene's germline CDR1 is LNHDA and CDR2 SQIVND (reference sequence). Authors' processing steps: By means of reference gene primer amplification, nucleated cell counts were estimated. The protocol was immunoSEQ multiplex PCR, while the TCRdb copy is restricted to in-frame clones and leaves out a portion. Clonal size and the V and J genes are those of that table, whereas D and trimming came from the DNA. In the table there are about 67,000 clones, 80% to 90% of which are singletons.

This TCR was sampled from a man aged 45-65 years with active COVID-19. The chain has TRBV19 and TRBJ2-7; 8 bases line up with TRBD1. Input material: peripheral blood. This chain's CDR3 is CASSFTGGAYEQYF. The CDR3 DNA follows: TGTGCCAGTAGCTTTACAGGGGGAGCCTACGAGCAGTACTTC.